This T cell receptor (beta chain) appears in the sequencing data of a study of shared clonotypes between healthy human individuals. Note on this clone: Other nucleotide sequences in the sample specify the same CDR3.

The test was conducted at deep level. Original methodology: There were no quality scores in the junction-only immunoSEQ sequences, so filtering differed. Clones were read by immunoSEQ multiplex PCR, and TCRdb kept only the in-frame ones, dropping some. Clonal size and the V and J genes are those of that table, whereas D and trimming came from the DNA. Counted here are around 1,900,000 clones, roughly 93% occurring once; the ten biggest clones make up over 1.5%. The germline V gene has CDR1 MNHEY and CDR2 SMNVEV (reference sequence). V was clipped by 2 bases and J by 3 bases, with 8 bases between them. The CDR3 is 14 amino acids. The naive CD8 fraction comprised CD45RO-negative cells positively selected for CCR7 and excluded terminally differentiated effector memory CD45RA+ cells.

This chain connects TRBV27 to TRBJ1-5; D is unresolved. This sequence was found in a man aged 18 to 29 in good health. Some clones in this sample may be carry-over from other donors' samples. What was sequenced was naive CD8+ T cells from PBMCs. The CDR3 DNA reads TGTGCCAGCAGTTTAAGGCAGGCCAATCAGCCCCAGCATTTT. As protein: CASSLRQANQPQHF.